The rows below give T cell receptor beta chains drawn from one sample of a study of blood T cell repertoires in COVID-19. Sequencing used immunoSEQ multiplex PCR; TCRdb keeps in-frame clones, though not all of them. This sample has fewer than 300,000 clones, with approximately 90% found just once. Material: peripheral blood. Source of these receptors: a woman in her twenties or thirties with COVID-19, enrolled during active disease. Both conserved end residues are part of each CDR3. The D gene is left open where the match is weak. Not all rows give a size; the values are once, few, many and, for expanded clones, a class.

size	V	J	D	CDR3	DNA
NA	TRBV30	TRBJ1-1	NA	CAWRDMGNTEAFF	TGTGCCTGGAGGGACATGGGGAACACTGAAGCTTTCTTT
NA	TRBV3-1/TRBV3-2	TRBJ1-1	NA	CASSPNSRTEAFF	TGTGCCAGCAGTCCCAATTCGAGGACTGAAGCTTTCTTT
NA	TRBV14	TRBJ1-4	NA	CASSQDLQGNEKLFF	TGTGCCAGCAGCCAAGATCTTCAGGGGAATGAAAAACTGTTTTTT
few	TRBV7-9	TRBJ1-5	TRBD1	CASSFQGANQPQHF	TGTGCCAGCAGCTTTCAGGGGGCGAATCAGCCCCAGCATTTT
NA	TRBV21-1	TRBJ2-7	NA	CASSPRGGAREQYF	TGTGCCAGCAGCCCGAGGGGGGGGGCGCGCGAGCAGTACTTC
NA	TRBV6-5	TRBJ1-1	NA	CASRKGGGTEAFF	TGTGCCAGCAGGAAGGGCGGGGGCACTGAAGCTTTCTTT
few	TRBV5-1	TRBJ2-1	NA	CASSPPTGSYNEQFF	TGCGCCAGCAGCCCTCCTACGGGGTCCTACAATGAGCAGTTCTTC
NA	TRBV5-1	TRBJ1-2	NA	CASSLDGGGLGGYTF	TGCGCCAGCAGCTTGGACGGGGGGGGACTAGGTGGCTACACCTTC
NA	TRBV30	TRBJ2-5	TRBD1	CAWSRQGRETQYF	TGTGCCTGGAGTCGACAGGGCCGAGAGACCCAGTACTTC
once	TRBV20-1	TRBJ2-2	TRBD2	CSASGTSGRRDGELFF	TGCAGTGCTAGTGGGACTAGCGGGAGAAGGGACGGGGAGCTGTTTTTT
NA	TRBV2	TRBJ1-6	NA	CAGTTDNSPLHF	TGTGCCGGAACGACAGATAATTCACCCCTCCACTTT
few	TRBV12-5	TRBJ1-5	TRBD1	CASGLATGSHQPQHF	TGTGCTAGTGGTTTGGCGACAGGGTCCCATCAGCCCCAGCATTTT
NA	TRBV6-5	TRBJ2-7	NA	CASHTRDTSYEQYF	TGTGCCAGCCACACCCGGGACACCTCCTACGAGCAGTACTTC
NA	TRBV27	TRBJ1-6	TRBD1	CASSLTGVDYNSPLHF	TGTGCCAGCAGTTTAACAGGGGTGGACTATAATTCACCCCTCCACTTT
NA	TRBV15	TRBJ1-5	NA	CATSRDVRVRNQPQHF	TGTGCCACCAGCAGAGATGTCAGGGTGCGGAATCAGCCCCAGCATTTT
NA	TRBV30	TRBJ1-2	NA	CAWSPITGSTDF	TGTGCCTGGAGTCCTATAACAGGGAGTACCGACTTC
NA	TRBV9	TRBJ2-1	TRBD2	CASSEAGGGNYNEQFF	TGTGCCAGCAGCGAAGCGGGAGGTGGAAATTACAATGAGCAGTTCTTC
NA	TRBV5-6	TRBJ1-1	NA	CASSLDRNTEAFF	TGTGCCAGCAGCTTGGACAGGAACACTGAAGCTTTCTTT
NA	TRBV19	TRBJ2-1	TRBD1	CASSIDGVTGREQFF	TGTGCCAGTAGTATAGATGGGGTGACAGGGAGAGAGCAGTTCTTC
few	TRBV3-1/TRBV3-2	TRBJ2-7	TRBD2	CASSRSGRVHEQYF	TGTGCCAGCAGCCGATCGGGGAGGGTCCACGAGCAGTACTTC
NA	TRBV4-1	TRBJ2-4	TRBD2	CASSQELAGGLGLRNIQYF	TGCGCCAGCAGCCAAGAACTCGCGGGAGGGCTTGGTTTGCGAAACATTCAGTACTTC
NA	TRBV15	TRBJ1-5	TRBD1	CATSSPGGGSNQPQHF	TGTGCCACCAGCAGCCCAGGGGGAGGTAGCAATCAGCCCCAGCATTTT
NA	TRBV19	TRBJ1-1	NA	CASSTHTGKNTEAFF	TGTGCCAGTAGTACCCATACAGGGAAGAACACTGAAGCTTTCTTT
NA	TRBV4-2	TRBJ2-3	TRBD2	CASSQEASGGTDTQYF	TGTGCCAGCAGCCAAGAAGCTAGCGGAGGCACAGATACGCAGTATTTT